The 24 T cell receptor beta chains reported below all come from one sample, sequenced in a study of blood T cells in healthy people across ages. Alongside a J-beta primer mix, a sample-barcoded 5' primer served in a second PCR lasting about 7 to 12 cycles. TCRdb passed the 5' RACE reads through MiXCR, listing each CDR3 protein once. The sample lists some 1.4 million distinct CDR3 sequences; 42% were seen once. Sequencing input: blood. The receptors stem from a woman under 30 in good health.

The CDR3 reads CASGATGGTDTQYF. The CDR3 nucleotides read TGTGCCAGCGGGGCCACCGGGGGCACAGATACGCAGTATTTT. V gene TRBV12-3 or TRBV12-4 combines with J gene TRBJ2-3; D could derive from TRBD1 or TRBD2 (5 bases each). V lost 8 bases to trimming and J lost 1 base, with 13 bases between them. There are 14 residues in the CDR3.

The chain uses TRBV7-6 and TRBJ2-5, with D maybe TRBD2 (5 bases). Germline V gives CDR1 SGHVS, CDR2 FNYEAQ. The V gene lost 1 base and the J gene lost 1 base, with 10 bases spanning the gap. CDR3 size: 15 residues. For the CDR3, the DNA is TGTGCCAGCAGCTTAGACGGGCTAGCCCAAGAGACCCAGTACTTC. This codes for CASSLDGLAQETQYF. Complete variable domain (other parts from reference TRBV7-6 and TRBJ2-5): GAGVSQSPRYKVTKRGQDVALRCDPISGHVSLYWYRQALGQGPEFLTYFNYEAQQDKSGLPNDRFSAERPEGSISTLTIQRTEQRDSAMYRCASSLDGLAQETQYFGPGTRLLVL.

The CDR3 region is CASSKTTGTYEQYF. The CDR3 DNA reads as TGTGCCAGCAGCAAGACGACTGGAACCTACGAGCAGTACTTC. The chain combines TRBV3-1 with TRBJ2-7; no clear D gene. Germline V gives CDR1 LGHDT, CDR2 YNNKEL (reference sequence). Trimming shortened V by 5 bases and J by 2 bases, and 13 bases separated the two germline ends. The CDR3 consists of 14 residues.

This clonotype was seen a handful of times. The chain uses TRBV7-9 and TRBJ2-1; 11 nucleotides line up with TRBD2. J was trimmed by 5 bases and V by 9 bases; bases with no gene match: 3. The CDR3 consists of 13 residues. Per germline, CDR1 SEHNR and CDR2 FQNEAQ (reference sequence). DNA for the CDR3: TGTGCCAGGACTAGCGGGATGAACAATGAGCAGTTCTTC. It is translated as CARTSGMNNEQFF. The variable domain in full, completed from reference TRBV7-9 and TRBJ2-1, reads DTGVSQNPRHKITKRGQNVTFRCDPISEHNRLYWYRQTLGQGPEFLTYFQNEAQLEKSRLLSDRFSAERPKGSFSTLEIQRTEQGDSAMYLCARTSGMNNEQFFGPGTRLTVL.

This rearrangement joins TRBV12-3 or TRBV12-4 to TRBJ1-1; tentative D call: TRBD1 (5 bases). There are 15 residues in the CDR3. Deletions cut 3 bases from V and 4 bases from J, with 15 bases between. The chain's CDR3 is CASSFGPGGGTEAFF. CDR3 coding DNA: TGTGCCAGCAGTTTTGGTCCGGGGGGGGGCACTGAAGCTTTCTTT.

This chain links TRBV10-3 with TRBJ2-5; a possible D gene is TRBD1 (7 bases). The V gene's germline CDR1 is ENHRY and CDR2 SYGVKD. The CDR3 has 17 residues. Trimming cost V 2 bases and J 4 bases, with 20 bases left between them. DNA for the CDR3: TGTGCCATCAGTGAGGCGGGACCTAACAGGGGAGGAGAGACCCAGTACTTC. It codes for CAISEAGPNRGGETQYF.

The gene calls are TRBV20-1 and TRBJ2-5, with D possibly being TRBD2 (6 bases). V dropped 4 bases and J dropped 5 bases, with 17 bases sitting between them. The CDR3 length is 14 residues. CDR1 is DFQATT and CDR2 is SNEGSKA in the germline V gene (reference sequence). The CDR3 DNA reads TGCAGTGCTATAGGGACTGTGAAGGTGGAGACCCAGTACTTC. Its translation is CSAIGTVKVETQYF.

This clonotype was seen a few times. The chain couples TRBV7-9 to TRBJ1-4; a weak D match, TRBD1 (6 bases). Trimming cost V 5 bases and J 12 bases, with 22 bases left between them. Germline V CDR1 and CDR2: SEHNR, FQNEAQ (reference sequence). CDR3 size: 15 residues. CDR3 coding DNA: TGTGCCAGCAGCCAAGGACAGTCCTCCCATGTACAACTGTTTTTT. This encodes CASSQGQSSHVQLFF.

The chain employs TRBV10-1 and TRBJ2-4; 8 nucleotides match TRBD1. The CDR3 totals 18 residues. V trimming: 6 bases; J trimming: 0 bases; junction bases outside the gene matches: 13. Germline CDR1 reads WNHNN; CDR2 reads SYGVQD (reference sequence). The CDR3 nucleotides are TGCGCCAGCAGCGTGGGACAGGCTGGCAGGCTAGCCAAAAACATTCAGTACTTC. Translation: CASSVGQAGRLAKNIQYF.

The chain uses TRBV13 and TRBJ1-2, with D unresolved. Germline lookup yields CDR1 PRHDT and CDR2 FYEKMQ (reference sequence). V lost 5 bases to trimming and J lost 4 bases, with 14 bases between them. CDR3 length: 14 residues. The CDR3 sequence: CASSPSGLSYGYTF. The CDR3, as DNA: TGTGCCAGCAGCCCAAGTGGGCTCTCCTATGGCTACACCTTC.

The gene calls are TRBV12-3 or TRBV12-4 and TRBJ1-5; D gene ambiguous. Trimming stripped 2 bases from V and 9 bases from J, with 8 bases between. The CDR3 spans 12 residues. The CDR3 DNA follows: TGTGCCAGCAGTTTAACCTGGATGCCCCAGCATTTT. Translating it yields CASSLTWMPQHF.

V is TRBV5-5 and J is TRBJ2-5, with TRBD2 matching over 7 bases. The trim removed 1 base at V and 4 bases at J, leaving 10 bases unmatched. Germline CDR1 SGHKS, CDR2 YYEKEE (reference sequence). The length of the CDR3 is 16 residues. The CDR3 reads CASSLWGGDGGETQYF. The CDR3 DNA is TGTGCCAGCAGCTTGTGGGGAGGGGATGGAGGAGAGACCCAGTACTTC. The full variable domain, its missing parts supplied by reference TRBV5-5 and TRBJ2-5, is DAGVTQSPTHLIKTRGQQVTLRCSPISGHKSVSWYQQVLGQGPQFIFQYYEKEERGRGNFPDRFSARQFPNYSSELNVNALLLGDSALYLCASSLWGGDGGETQYFGPGTRLLVL.

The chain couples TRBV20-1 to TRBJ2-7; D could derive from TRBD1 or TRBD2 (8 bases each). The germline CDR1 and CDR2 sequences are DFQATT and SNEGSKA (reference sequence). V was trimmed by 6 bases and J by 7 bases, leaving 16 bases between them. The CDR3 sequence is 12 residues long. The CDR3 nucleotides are TGCAGTGCGAGTAGCGGGACAGGTGAGCAGTACTTC. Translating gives CSASSGTGEQYF.

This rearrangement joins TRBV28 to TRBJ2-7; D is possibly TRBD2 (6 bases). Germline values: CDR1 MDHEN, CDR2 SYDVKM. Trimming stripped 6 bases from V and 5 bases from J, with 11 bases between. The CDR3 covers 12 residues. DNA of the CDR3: TGTGCCAGCAGGGTCGGACTAAACGAGCAGTACTTC. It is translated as CASRVGLNEQYF.

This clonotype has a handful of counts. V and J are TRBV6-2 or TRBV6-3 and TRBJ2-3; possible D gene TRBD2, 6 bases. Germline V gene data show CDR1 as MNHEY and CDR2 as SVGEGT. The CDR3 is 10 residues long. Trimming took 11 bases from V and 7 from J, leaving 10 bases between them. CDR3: CASRGNTQYF. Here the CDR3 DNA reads TGTGCCTCCCGGGGGAATACGCAGTATTTT.

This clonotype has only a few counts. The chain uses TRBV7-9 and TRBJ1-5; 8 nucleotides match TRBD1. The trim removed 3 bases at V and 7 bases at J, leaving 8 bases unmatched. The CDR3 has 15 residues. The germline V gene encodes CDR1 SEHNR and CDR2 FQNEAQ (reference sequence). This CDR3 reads CASSFGQGGGQPQHF. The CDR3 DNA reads TGTGCCAGCAGCTTCGGACAGGGAGGAGGCCAGCCCCAGCATTTT.

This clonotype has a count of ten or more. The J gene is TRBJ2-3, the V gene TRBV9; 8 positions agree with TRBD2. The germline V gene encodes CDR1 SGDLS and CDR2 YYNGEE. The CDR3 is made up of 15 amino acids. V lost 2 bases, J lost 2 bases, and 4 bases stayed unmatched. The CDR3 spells CASSVGTRLTDTQYF. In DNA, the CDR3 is TGTGCCAGCAGCGTGGGGACTAGACTCACAGATACGCAGTATTTT.

The CDR3 loop reads CSAVLAGASYEQYF. CDR3 in DNA: TGCAGCGCCGTCCTAGCGGGGGCCTCCTACGAGCAGTACTTC. V and J are TRBV29-1 and TRBJ2-7, with 10 nucleotides matching TRBD2. Looked up from germline, CDR1 is SQVTM and CDR2 is ANQGSEA. V dropped 7 bases and J dropped 0; count of bases not matched to a gene: 6. This CDR3 spans 14 amino acids.

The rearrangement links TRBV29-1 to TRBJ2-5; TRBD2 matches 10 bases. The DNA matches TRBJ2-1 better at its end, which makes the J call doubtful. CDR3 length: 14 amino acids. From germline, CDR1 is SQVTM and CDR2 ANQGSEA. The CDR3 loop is CSGRGLADQETQFF. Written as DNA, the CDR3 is TGCAGCGGCAGAGGACTAGCGGACCAAGAGACCCAGTTCTTC.

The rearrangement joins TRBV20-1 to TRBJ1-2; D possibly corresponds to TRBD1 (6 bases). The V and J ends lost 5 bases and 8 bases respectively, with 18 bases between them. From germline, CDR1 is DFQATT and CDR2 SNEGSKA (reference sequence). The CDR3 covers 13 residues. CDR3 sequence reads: CSAEDTGRRGYTF. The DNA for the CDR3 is TGCAGTGCTGAGGATACAGGGAGACGCGGCTACACCTTC.

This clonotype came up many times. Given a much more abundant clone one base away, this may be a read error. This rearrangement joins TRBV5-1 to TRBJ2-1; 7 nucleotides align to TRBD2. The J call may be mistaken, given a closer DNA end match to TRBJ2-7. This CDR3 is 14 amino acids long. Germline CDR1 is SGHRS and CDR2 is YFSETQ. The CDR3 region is CASSGGSSYNEQYF. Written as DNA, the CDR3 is TGCGCCAGCAGCGGCGGGAGCTCCTACAATGAGCAGTACTTC.

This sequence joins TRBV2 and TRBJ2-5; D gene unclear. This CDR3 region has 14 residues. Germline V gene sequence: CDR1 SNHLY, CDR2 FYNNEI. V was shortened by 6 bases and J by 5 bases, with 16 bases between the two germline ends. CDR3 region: CASRVDWSFETQYF. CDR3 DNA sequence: TGTGCCAGCAGGGTAGACTGGAGCTTTGAGACCCAGTACTTC.

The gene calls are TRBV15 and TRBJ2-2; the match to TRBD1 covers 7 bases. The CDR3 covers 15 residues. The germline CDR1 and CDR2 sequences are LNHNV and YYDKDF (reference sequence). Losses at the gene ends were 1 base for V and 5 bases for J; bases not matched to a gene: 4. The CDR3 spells CATSRADRPTGELFF. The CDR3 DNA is TGTGCCACCAGCAGAGCGGACAGGCCGACCGGGGAGCTGTTTTTT.

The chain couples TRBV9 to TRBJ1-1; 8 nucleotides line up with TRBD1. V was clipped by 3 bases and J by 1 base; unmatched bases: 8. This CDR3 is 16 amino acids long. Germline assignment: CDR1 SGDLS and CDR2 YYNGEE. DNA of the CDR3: TGTGCCAGCAGCGCGGAGGACAGGGATGGGAACACTGAAGCTTTCTTT. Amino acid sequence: CASSAEDRDGNTEAFF.